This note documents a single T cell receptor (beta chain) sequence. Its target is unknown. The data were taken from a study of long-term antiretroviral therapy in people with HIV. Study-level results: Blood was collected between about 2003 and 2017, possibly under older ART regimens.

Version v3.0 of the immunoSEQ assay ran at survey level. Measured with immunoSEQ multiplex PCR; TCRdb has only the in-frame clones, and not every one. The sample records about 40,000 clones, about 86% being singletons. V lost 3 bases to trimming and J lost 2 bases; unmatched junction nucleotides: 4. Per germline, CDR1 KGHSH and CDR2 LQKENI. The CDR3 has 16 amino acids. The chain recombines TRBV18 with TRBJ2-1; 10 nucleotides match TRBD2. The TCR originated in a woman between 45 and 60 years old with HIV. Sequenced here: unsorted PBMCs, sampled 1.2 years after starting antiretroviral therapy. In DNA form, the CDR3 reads TGTGCCAGCTCACCCGGACTAGCGGATACCTACAATGAGCAGTTCTTC. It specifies CASSPGLADTYNEQFF.